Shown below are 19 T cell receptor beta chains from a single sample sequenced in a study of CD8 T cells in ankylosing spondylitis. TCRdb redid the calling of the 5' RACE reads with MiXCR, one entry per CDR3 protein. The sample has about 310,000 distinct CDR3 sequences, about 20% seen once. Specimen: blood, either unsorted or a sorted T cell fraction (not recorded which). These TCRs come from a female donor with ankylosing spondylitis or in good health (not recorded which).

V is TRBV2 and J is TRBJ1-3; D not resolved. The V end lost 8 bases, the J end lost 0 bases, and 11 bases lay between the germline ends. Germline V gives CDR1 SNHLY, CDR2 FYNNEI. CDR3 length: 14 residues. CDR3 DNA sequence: TGTGCCAGCGGCGGGAGCCGCTCTGGAAACACCATATATTTT. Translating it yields CASGGSRSGNTIYF.

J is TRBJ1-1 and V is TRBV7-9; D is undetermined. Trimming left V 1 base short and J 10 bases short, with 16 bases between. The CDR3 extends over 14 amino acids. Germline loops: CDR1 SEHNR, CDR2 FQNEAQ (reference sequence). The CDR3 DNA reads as TGTGCCAGCAGCTTAGGGGCTGGAGGGCGAGGAGCTTTCTTT. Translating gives CASSLGAGGRGAFF.

The CDR3 is CASSRFGGSYNEQFF. In DNA form, the CDR3 reads TGTGCCAGCAGCCGCTTCGGGGGCTCCTACAATGAGCAGTTCTTC. The V call is TRBV3-1, the J call TRBJ2-1; possible D gene TRBD2, 6 bases. Germline V gives CDR1 LGHDT, CDR2 YNNKEL (reference sequence). CDR3 length equals 15 residues. V was shortened by 4 bases and J by 0 bases, with 10 bases between the two germline ends.

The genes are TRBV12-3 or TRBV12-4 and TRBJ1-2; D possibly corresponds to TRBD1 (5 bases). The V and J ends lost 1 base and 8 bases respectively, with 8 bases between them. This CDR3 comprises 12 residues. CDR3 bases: TGTGCCAGCAGTTTAGGAGGGGTCGGCTACACCTTC. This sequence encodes CASSLGGVGYTF.

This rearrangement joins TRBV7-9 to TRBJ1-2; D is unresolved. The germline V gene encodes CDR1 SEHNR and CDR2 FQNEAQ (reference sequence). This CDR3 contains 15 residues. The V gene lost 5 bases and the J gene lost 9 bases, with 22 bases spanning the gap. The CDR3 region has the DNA TGTGCCAGCAGCACCACAGAGTTTAAATCTCGACGCTACACCTTC. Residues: CASSTTEFKSRRYTF.

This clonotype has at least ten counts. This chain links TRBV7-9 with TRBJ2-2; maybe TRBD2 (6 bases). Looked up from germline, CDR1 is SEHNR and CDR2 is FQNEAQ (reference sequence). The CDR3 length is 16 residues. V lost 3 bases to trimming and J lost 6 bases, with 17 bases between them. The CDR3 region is CASSLDGRAYAGELFF. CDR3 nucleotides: TGTGCCAGCAGCTTGGACGGGAGAGCCTACGCCGGGGAGCTGTTTTTT.

The CDR3 protein is CASRVQGLSNTGELFF. Here the CDR3 DNA reads TGTGCCAGCAGGGTCCAGGGTCTTTCAAACACCGGGGAGCTGTTTTTT. The chain carries TRBV27 and TRBJ2-2; tentative D call: TRBD1 (5 bases). The length of the CDR3 is 16 residues. CDR1 and CDR2 from the germline V gene are MNHEY and SMNVEV (reference sequence). Trimming took off 6 bases at V and 2 bases at J, with 16 bases between the two ends.

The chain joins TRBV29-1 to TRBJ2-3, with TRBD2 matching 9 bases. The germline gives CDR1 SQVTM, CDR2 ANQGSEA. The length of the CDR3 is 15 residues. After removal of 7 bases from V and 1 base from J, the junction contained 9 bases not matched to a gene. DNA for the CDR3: TGCAGCGCCAGTAGCGGGGGCGGGGGCACAGATACGCAGTATTTT. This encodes CSASSGGGGTDTQYF.

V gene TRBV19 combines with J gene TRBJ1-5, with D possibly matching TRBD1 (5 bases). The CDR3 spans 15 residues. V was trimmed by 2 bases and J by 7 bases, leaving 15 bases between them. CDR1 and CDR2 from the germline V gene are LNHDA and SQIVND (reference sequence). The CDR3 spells CASSIQGRESQPQHF. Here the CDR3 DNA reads TGTGCCAGTAGTATACAGGGCAGGGAAAGCCAGCCCCAGCATTTT.

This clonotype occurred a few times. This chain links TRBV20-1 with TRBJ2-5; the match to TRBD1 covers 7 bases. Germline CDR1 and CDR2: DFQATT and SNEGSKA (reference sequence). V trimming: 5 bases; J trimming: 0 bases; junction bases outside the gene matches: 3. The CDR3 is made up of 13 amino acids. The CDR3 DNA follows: TGCAGTGCTGGGGACAGAAACCAAGAGACCCAGTACTTC. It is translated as CSAGDRNQETQYF.

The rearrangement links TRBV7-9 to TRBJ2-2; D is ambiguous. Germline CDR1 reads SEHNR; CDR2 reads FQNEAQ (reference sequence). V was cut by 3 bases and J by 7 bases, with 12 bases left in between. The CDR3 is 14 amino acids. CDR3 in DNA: TGTGCCAGCAGCTTTTCAGGTTCTGGCGGGGAGCTGTTTTTT. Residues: CASSFSGSGGELFF. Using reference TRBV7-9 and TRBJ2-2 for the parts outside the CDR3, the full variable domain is DTGVSQNPRHKITKRGQNVTFRCDPISEHNRLYWYRQTLGQGPEFLTYFQNEAQLEKSRLLSDRFSAERPKGSFSTLEIQRTEQGDSAMYLCASSFSGSGGELFFGEGSRLTVL.

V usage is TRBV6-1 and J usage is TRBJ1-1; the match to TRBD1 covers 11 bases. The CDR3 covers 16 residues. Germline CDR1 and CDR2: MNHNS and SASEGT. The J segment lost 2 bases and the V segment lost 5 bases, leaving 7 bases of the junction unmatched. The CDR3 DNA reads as TGTGCCAGCAGTCGGGACAGGGGGTTCGTTAACACTGAAGCTTTCTTT. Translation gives CASSRDRGFVNTEAFF.

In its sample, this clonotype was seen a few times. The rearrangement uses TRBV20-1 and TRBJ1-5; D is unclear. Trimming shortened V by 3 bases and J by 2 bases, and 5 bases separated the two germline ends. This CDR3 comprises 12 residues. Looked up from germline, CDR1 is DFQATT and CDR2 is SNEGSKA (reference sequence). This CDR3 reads CSASMGNQPQHF. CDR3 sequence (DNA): TGCAGTGCTAGTATGGGCAATCAGCCCCAGCATTTT.

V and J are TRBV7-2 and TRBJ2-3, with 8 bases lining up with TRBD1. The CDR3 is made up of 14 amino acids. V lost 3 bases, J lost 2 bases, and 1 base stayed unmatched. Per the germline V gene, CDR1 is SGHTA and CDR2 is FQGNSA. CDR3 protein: CASSFQGATDTQYF. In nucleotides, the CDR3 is TGTGCCAGCAGCTTCCAGGGGGCCACAGATACGCAGTATTTT.

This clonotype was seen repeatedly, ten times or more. The CDR3 loop is CASSQDTAGRNGYTF. As DNA, the CDR3 is TGCGCCAGCAGCCAAGACACGGCAGGGAGGAATGGCTACACCTTC. V is TRBV4-3 and J is TRBJ1-2; D is possibly TRBD1 (5 bases). Trimming took off 0 bases at V and 6 bases at J, with 14 bases between the two ends. This CDR3 is 15 amino acids long. The germline V gene encodes CDR1 LGHNA and CDR2 YSLEER.

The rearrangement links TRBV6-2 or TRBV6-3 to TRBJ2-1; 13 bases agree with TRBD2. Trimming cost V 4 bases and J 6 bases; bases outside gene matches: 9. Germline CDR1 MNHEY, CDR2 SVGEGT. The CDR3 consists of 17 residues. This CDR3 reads CASSSVPGLAGFNEQFF. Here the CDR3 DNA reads TGTGCCAGCAGTTCTGTACCGGGACTAGCGGGATTCAATGAGCAGTTCTTC.

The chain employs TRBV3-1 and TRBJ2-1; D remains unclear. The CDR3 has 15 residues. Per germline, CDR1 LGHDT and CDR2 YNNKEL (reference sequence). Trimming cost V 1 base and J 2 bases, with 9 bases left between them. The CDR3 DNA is TGTGCCAGCAGCCAAGGGCTAGACCCCTACAATGAGCAGTTCTTC. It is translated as CASSQGLDPYNEQFF.

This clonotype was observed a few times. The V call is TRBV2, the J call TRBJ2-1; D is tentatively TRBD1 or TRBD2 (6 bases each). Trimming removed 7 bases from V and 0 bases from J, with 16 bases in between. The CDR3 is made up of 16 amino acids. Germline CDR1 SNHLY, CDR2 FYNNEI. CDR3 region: CASKGGRGSSYNEQFF. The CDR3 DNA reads TGTGCCAGCAAGGGGGGTCGGGGGAGCTCCTACAATGAGCAGTTCTTC.

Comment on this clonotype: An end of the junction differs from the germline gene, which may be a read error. CDR3 nucleotides: TGTGCCTTCAGTGAGTATCCGTCCAATGAGCAGTTCTTC. Translated, it gives CAFSEYPSNEQFF. The chain has TRBV10-3 and TRBJ2-1, with D hard to call. Germline loops: CDR1 ENHRY, CDR2 SYGVKD. The CDR3 spans 13 residues.